These T cell receptor beta chains were read from a single sample in a study of blood T cell repertoires in COVID-19. Data came from immunoSEQ multiplex PCR; TCRdb stores just in-frame clones and leaves some out. The data hold a few hundred thousand clones, with approximately 86% observed a single time. Sequences were obtained from peripheral blood. These receptors originate from a middle-aged man who had recovered from COVID-19. Both conserved end residues are part of each CDR3. Each record gives: J gene, D gene, V gene, clone size, CDR3 DNA, CDR3 protein. The D gene is left open where the match is weak. Only some rows state a clone size, as once, few, many or a class for expanded clones.

J: TRBJ2-2
D: .
V: TRBV6-5
size: .
DNA: TGTGCCAGCAGACCGACAGGGAGGCAAAACGGGGAGCTGTTTTTT
CDR3: CASRPTGRQNGELFF

J: TRBJ2-3
D: .
V: TRBV11-2
size: .
DNA: TGTGCCAGCAGCTTCGGTGTAGATACGCAGTATTTT
CDR3: CASSFGVDTQYF

J: TRBJ2-7
D: TRBD1
V: TRBV9
size: .
DNA: TGTGCCAGCAGCGTCCGGGACAGCTTCTATGAGCAGTACTTC
CDR3: CASSVRDSFYEQYF

J: TRBJ2-7
D: TRBD1
V: TRBV10-1
size: .
DNA: TGCGCCAGCAGTGAGTCAGGGACAGGGGCCTACGAGCAGTACTTC
CDR3: CASSESGTGAYEQYF

J: TRBJ2-7
D: TRBD2
V: TRBV4-2
size: .
DNA: TGTGCCAGCAGCCAGGAGTTCCGGACTAGCGGTTTCTACGAGCAGTACTTC
CDR3: CASSQEFRTSGFYEQYF

J: TRBJ2-1
D: TRBD2
V: TRBV5-1
size: .
DNA: TGCGCCAGCAGCCAACCATCCGCGGGGGGGCAGTCCTACAATGAGCAGTTCTTC
CDR3: CASSQPSAGGQSYNEQFF

J: TRBJ2-1
D: TRBD1
V: TRBV6-2/TRBV6-3
size: .
DNA: TGTGCCAGCAGCCCCACGACAGGGGTCAATAGGGATGAGCAGTTCTTC
CDR3: CASSPTTGVNRDEQFF

J: TRBJ1-5
D: TRBD1
V: TRBV28
size: .
DNA: TGTGCCAGCAGTCCGACAGGGGGTAACAATCAGCCCCAGCATTTT
CDR3: CASSPTGGNNQPQHF

J: TRBJ2-3
D: .
V: TRBV6-2/TRBV6-3
size: .
DNA: TGTGCCAGCAGTCAAACCGGGTCCAGCACAGATACGCAGTATTTT
CDR3: CASSQTGSSTDTQYF

J: TRBJ2-3
D: TRBD2
V: TRBV3-1/TRBV3-2
size: .
DNA: TGTGCCAGCAGCTTGGGACTAGCGGGACAAGATACGCAGTATTTT
CDR3: CASSLGLAGQDTQYF

J: TRBJ2-5
D: TRBD2
V: TRBV7-9
size: .
DNA: TGTGCCAGCAGCAAAGTAGTGGCTAGCGGGGGCCCCAAATCACAAGAGACCCAGTACTTC
CDR3: CASSKVVASGGPKSQETQYF

J: TRBJ1-1
D: TRBD1
V: TRBV9
size: .
DNA: TGTGCCAGCAGAGGACAGGGGGCCTCTGAAGCTTTCTTT
CDR3: CASRGQGASEAFF

J: TRBJ1-2
D: .
V: TRBV12-3/TRBV12-4
size: once
DNA: TGTGCCAGCAGATCAGGGGAATGGGGTGGCTACACCTTC
CDR3: CASRSGEWGGYTF

J: TRBJ1-5
D: .
V: TRBV2
size: .
DNA: TGTGCCAGCAGTGGCCACAGGGAAGTCCCCAATCAGCCCCAGCATTTT
CDR3: CASSGHREVPNQPQHF

J: TRBJ2-7
D: TRBD1
V: TRBV6-5
size: .
DNA: TGTGCCAGCAGTTACGGTGGACAGGGTCTGTCCTACGAGCAGTACTTC
CDR3: CASSYGGQGLSYEQYF

J: TRBJ2-5
D: TRBD2
V: TRBV6-2/TRBV6-3
size: .
DNA: TGTGCCAGCAGTTACCGGACTAGCGTTAAAGAGACCCAGTACTTC
CDR3: CASSYRTSVKETQYF

J: TRBJ2-7
D: .
V: TRBV7-9
size: .
DNA: TGTGCCAGCAGCTTATCGGGGGAGCAGTACTTC
CDR3: CASSLSGEQYF

J: TRBJ1-2
D: TRBD1
V: TRBV7-6
size: .
DNA: TGTGCCAGCAGCGAGAGACAGGGATATGGCTACACCTTC
CDR3: CASSERQGYGYTF

J: TRBJ2-2
D: TRBD1
V: TRBV5-1
size: .
DNA: TGCGCCAGCAGCTTCGGAATTACAGGGGGCCGGGAGCTGTTTTTT
CDR3: CASSFGITGGRELFF

J: TRBJ1-2
D: TRBD1
V: TRBV4-2
size: .
DNA: TGTGCCAGCAGCCAAGTGGTTTCAGGGGGCGCCGTATATGGCTACACCTTC
CDR3: CASSQVVSGGAVYGYTF

J: TRBJ1-6
D: .
V: TRBV5-6
size: .
DNA: TGTGCCAGCAGCTTGCCCCTCAGCTCCTATAATTCACCCCTCCACTTT
CDR3: CASSLPLSSYNSPLHF

J: TRBJ2-1
D: TRBD2
V: TRBV11-2
size: .
DNA: TGTGCCAGCAGCCCACCCCCTAGACTAGCGGGGGCCCTTTACAATGAGCAGTTCTTC
CDR3: CASSPPPRLAGALYNEQFF

J: TRBJ1-5
D: .
V: TRBV19
size: once
DNA: TGTGCCAGTAGTATAGCTAGAAATCCTCAGCATTTT
CDR3: CASSIARNPQHF

J: TRBJ2-7
D: .
V: TRBV5-1
size: .
DNA: TGCGCCAGCAGCCCCAGGGGATCCTACGAGCAGTACTTC
CDR3: CASSPRGSYEQYF

J: TRBJ1-2
D: TRBD1
V: TRBV9
size: .
DNA: TGTGCCAGCAGCCACACCCACGGGACAGAGACTTGGTATGGCTACACCTTC
CDR3: CASSHTHGTETWYGYTF

J: TRBJ1-1
D: .
V: TRBV21-1
size: once
DNA: TGTGCCAGCAGCCTTTTATCTGGCATCCCAGGATCCGTGAACACTGAAGCTTTCTTT
CDR3: CASSLLSGIPGSVNTEAFF

J: TRBJ1-6
D: .
V: TRBV18
size: .
DNA: TGTGCCAGCTCACTCGGACAGTCCAATTCACCCCTCCACTTT
CDR3: CASSLGQSNSPLHF

J: TRBJ1-5
D: TRBD1
V: TRBV6-6
size: .
DNA: TGTGCCAGCAGCAGGGGGGTCTCGCAGCCCCAGCATTTT
CDR3: CASSRGVSQPQHF

J: TRBJ2-7
D: .
V: TRBV7-2
size: .
DNA: TGTGCCAGCAGCTTAGCGGGAGGCATCTACGAGCAGTACTTC
CDR3: CASSLAGGIYEQYF

J: TRBJ2-3
D: .
V: TRBV19
size: .
DNA: TGTGCCAGTAGTCCGAGGGCCACAGATACGCAGTATTTT
CDR3: CASSPRATDTQYF

J: TRBJ2-2
D: .
V: TRBV10-3
size: few
DNA: TGTGCCATCAGTGTTGGGAGGGGGGGCCCTTGGAACACCGGGGAGCTGTTTTTT
CDR3: CAISVGRGGPWNTGELFF